This section outlines one TCR beta chain sequence together with its context. Its antigen is unidentified. Libraries were prepared by immunoSEQ multiplex PCR; TCRdb keeps only in-frame clonotypes and omits some of them. Among tens of thousands of clones listed, around 83% were seen once. The CDR3 sequence is 16 residues long. The V gene's germline CDR1 is MNHEY and CDR2 SMNVEV (reference sequence). V dropped 6 bases and J dropped 2; count of bases not matched to a gene: 4. This sample is drawn from a study of T cell responses to AZD1222 COVID-19 vaccine. Findings and limits, study-wide: Spike-spanning, vaccine-associated CD4 TCRs were dominant at 160-218 and 743-854. Females made up more of the donors, who were largely white British, and clonal diversity may have come out too low. Baseline seropositivity characterized only a handful of AZD1222 recipients.

The chain recombines TRBV27 with TRBJ2-7, with TRBD2 matching 16 bases. This sequence was found in an adult in good health. The material was peripheral blood, obtained on day 0 of AZD1222 vaccination. The CDR3 coding sequence is TGTGCCAGCAGCACCGGGACTAGCGGGGGGGCCTACGAGCAGTACTTC. This gives the protein CASSTGTSGGAYEQYF.